The present TCR beta chain was sequenced within a study of blood T cells in healthy people across ages. As regards this clonotype: At one end, the junction sequence differs from germline, possibly due to a read error.

In each sample, at least 6.5 million PBMCs were isolated. A sample-barcoded 5' primer and a J-beta primer mix were used in a second PCR of roughly 6 to 12 cycles. A single record per CDR3 protein comes from TCRdb applying MiXCR to the 5' RACE reads. Of roughly 1,800,000 distinct CDR3 sequences listed, around 50% are singletons. This CDR3 has 15 residues. Germline CDR1 is SEHNR and CDR2 is FQNEAQ (reference sequence). The receptor was isolated from a woman in her 40s in good health. Sequenced: blood. This chain connects TRBV7-9 to TRBJ2-4, with TRBD1 matching 10 bases. The CDR3 spells CASTLVGTGDYKQYF. The CDR3 DNA is TGTGCCAGCACCTTAGTGGGGACAGGGGACTACAAGCAGTACTTC.